This TCR beta chain came from a study of T cell repertoires in aging, cancer and after chemotherapy. Across the whole study: Roughly 8.9 million TCR reads were in the whole dataset.

Regarding the study as a whole: In healthy donors, age-related TCR diversity loss mainly reflected lost richness. Across the chemotherapy interval, each cancer cohort showed higher median generation probability, suggesting thymic rebound. Untreated cancer patients had significantly lower blood TCR diversity than age-matched healthy donors.

In this sample, this clonotype turned up once. Its antigen is still unknown. The template was genomic DNA from peripheral blood, not RNA. Rearranged V-D-J TRB sequences were amplified with a mixed TRB-A/B primer pool. TCRdb reanalysed the multiplex PCR reads using MiXCR and keeps one entry per CDR3 protein. This table holds around 12,000 distinct CDR3 sequences, 21% found once. The length of the CDR3 is 17 residues. Germline V gene data show CDR1 as GTSNPN and CDR2 as SVGIG (reference sequence). Trimming removed 1 base from V and 2 bases from J, with 21 bases in between. This clonotype was sampled from a human donor in good health. The sequenced sample consisted of blood. J is TRBJ2-7 and V is TRBV30; D possibly corresponds to TRBD2 (5 bases). The CDR3 is CAWSGGSLDGSTYEQYF. CDR3 DNA: TGTGCCTGGAGTGGTGGGAGCTTGGACGGATCGACCTACGAGCAGTACTTC.